This entry is about one TCR beta chain. The record originates from a study of blood T cell repertoires in COVID-19. Germline V gives CDR1 MGHRA, CDR2 YSYEKL. Trimming removed 2 bases from V and 0 bases from J; junction bases left unmatched: 2. The CDR3 consists of 15 residues. As handled by the study authors: Amplifying reference gene primers gave estimates of nucleated cell counts. Clones were sequenced by immunoSEQ multiplex PCR, and TCRdb holds only the in-frame ones, with some missing. Clonal size and the V and J genes are those of that table, whereas D and trimming came from the DNA. The sample carries approximately 200,000 clones, roughly 84% recorded once.

The receptor was isolated from a woman aged 55-75 years with acute or convalescent COVID-19. Sequencing used peripheral blood. The J gene is TRBJ2-3, the V gene TRBV4-1, with 7 bases lining up with TRBD2. The CDR3 protein is CASSQKAGSTDTQYF. DNA of the CDR3: TGCGCCAGCAGCCAAAAAGCGGGAAGCACAGATACGCAGTATTTT.